This T cell receptor beta chain was sequenced for a study of blood T cell repertoires in COVID-19. Overall study context: The United States, Italy and Spain provided the acute and convalescent COVID-19 samples. T cells, B-cell-depleted T cells, or PBMCs provided the cDNA or gDNA that served as material.

Authors' methods: The assay estimated nucleated cells by amplifying reference gene primers. Data came from immunoSEQ multiplex PCR; TCRdb stores just in-frame clones and leaves some out. V and J calls plus clone size are reproduced from that table; the DNA served to infer D and trimming. The data contain some 130,000 clones, 81% of them singletons. Trimming took 6 bases from V and 7 from J; bases not matched to a gene: 9. Germline assignment: CDR1 MNHEY and CDR2 SVGAGI. This CDR3 is 15 amino acids long. The clonotype originates from a woman aged 60-70 years with active or convalescent COVID-19. Sequenced input: peripheral blood. This chain joins TRBV6-5 and TRBJ2-1, with TRBD1 matching 10 bases. As DNA, the CDR3 is TGTGCCAGCAGGGAGACAGGGGGCGTCAAGAATGAGCAGTTCTTC. It codes for CASRETGGVKNEQFF.